The 2 T cell receptor beta chains presented below share a single source sample, sequenced in a study of CD8 T cells in ankylosing spondylitis. One entry per CDR3 protein, called by TCRdb with MiXCR from the 5' RACE reads. Of a few hundred thousand distinct CDR3 sequences in the sample, roughly 11% were seen once. Specimen: blood, either unsorted or a sorted T cell fraction (not recorded which). The receptors stem from a female donor with ankylosing spondylitis or in good health (not recorded which).

The chain uses TRBV10-2 and TRBJ2-3, with D possibly TRBD1 on 5 matching bases. Germline V lookup: CDR1 WSHSY, CDR2 SAAADI. The CDR3 runs 14 residues. Trimming removed 8 bases at V and 0 bases at J, with 12 bases between. The CDR3 bases are TGCGCCAGCGACACAGGCCCGAGCACAGATACGCAGTATTTT. It translates to CASDTGPSTDTQYF.

On this clonotype: This may arise from a read error, as a much more abundant clone is one base away. This sequence joins TRBV7-2 and TRBJ2-5, with TRBD1 matching 7 bases. The CDR3 covers 11 residues. Germline lookup yields CDR1 SGHTA and CDR2 FQGNSA. The DNA for the CDR3 is TGTGCCAGCGGCTTAGGTAGACAGGGCTACTTC. Encoded protein: CASGLGRQGYF. The full variable domain, in which reference TRBV7-2 and TRBJ2-5 provide the parts outside the CDR3, is GAGVSQSPSNKVTEKGKDVELRCDPISGHTALYWYRQSLGQGLEFLIYFQGNSAPDKSGLPSDRFSAERTGGSVSTLTIQRTQQEDSAVYLCASGLGRQGYFGPGTRLLVL.